The next 30 T cell receptor beta chains were all read from a single sample in a study of response to subunit inactivated influenza vaccine. TCRdb itself ran the RT-PCR reads through MiXCR, one entry per CDR3 protein. The data contain 700,000 to 900,000 distinct CDR3 sequences, over 20% of them singletons. The material sequenced was PBMCs from blood, taken roughly 5 days after vaccination. The receptors stem from a man aged 50-59 years who received an inactivated influenza vaccine.

The sample holds a few counts of this clonotype. The V gene is TRBV28, the J gene TRBJ2-5; 10 bases agree with TRBD2. The CDR3 is 14 amino acids. V dropped 5 bases and J dropped 5; count of bases not matched to a gene: 5. From germline, CDR1 is MDHEN and CDR2 SYDVKM. The DNA for the CDR3 is TGTGCCAGCAGTATAGCGGGAGGCGGGGAGACCCAGTACTTC. It is translated as CASSIAGGGETQYF.

The V gene is TRBV12-3 or TRBV12-4, the J gene TRBJ2-5; TRBD2 matches at 8 bases. The CDR3 consists of 15 residues. J lost 5 bases, V lost 6 bases, and 11 bases had no gene match. CDR3 bases: TGTGCCAGCAGGCCCGGGGGGGGCTTTTTGGAGACCCAGTACTTC. Protein: CASRPGGGFLETQYF.

This chain connects TRBV20-1 to TRBJ2-1; D unresolved. Germline assignment: CDR1 DFQATT and CDR2 SNEGSKA (reference sequence). V lost 3 bases and J lost 6, with 15 bases in between. This CDR3 contains 14 residues. DNA for the CDR3: TGCAGTGCTAGGACCTTATCGGTGAGCAATGAGCAGTTCTTC. Residues: CSARTLSVSNEQFF.

This clonotype was seen ten or more times. The genes are TRBV5-1 and TRBJ1-2; weak D call: TRBD1 (6 bases). V was pared by 3 bases and J by 8 bases, with 17 bases between. Germline CDR1 SGHRS, CDR2 YFSETQ. The CDR3 spans 14 residues. The CDR3 sequence: CASSWDISRVGYTF. The CDR3 nucleotides are TGCGCCAGCAGCTGGGACATCAGTAGAGTCGGCTACACCTTC.

This clonotype was seen more than once but under ten times. The chain uses TRBV12-3 or TRBV12-4 and TRBJ1-6; D gene ambiguous. The CDR3 is 13 amino acids. The ends were cut back, 3 bases at V and 8 bases at J, with 8 bases in the middle. CDR3 nucleotide sequence: TGTGCCAGCAGTTTGGGTGGACATTCACCCCTCCACTTT. Protein product: CASSLGGHSPLHF.

The rearrangement links TRBV5-1 to TRBJ1-1; TRBD1 agrees at 7 bases. V dropped 1 base and J dropped 5; count of bases not matched to a gene: 5. The CDR3 sequence is 14 residues long. The V gene's germline CDR1 is SGHRS and CDR2 YFSETQ. As DNA, the CDR3 is TGCGCCAGCAGCTTGACAGGGGTATTAACTGAAGCTTTCTTT. This gives the protein CASSLTGVLTEAFF.

This clonotype was seen more than once but under ten times. This sequence joins TRBV30 and TRBJ2-5; D not resolved. Trimming stripped 2 bases from V and 4 bases from J, with 11 bases between. The germline gives CDR1 GTSNPN, CDR2 SVGIG (reference sequence). This CDR3 has 13 amino acids. The CDR3 loop is CAWSWTALETQYF. The CDR3, as DNA: TGTGCCTGGAGTTGGACGGCCCTAGAGACCCAGTACTTC.

The V call is TRBV7-8, the J call TRBJ2-1; 7 bases map to TRBD1. This CDR3 has 16 residues. From germline, CDR1 is SGHVS and CDR2 FQNEAQ. With V trimmed by 6 bases and J by 6 bases, 14 bases remained unmatched. CDR3 protein: CASSTFTGEFRNEQFF. In DNA form, the CDR3 reads TGTGCCAGCAGTACCTTTACAGGGGAATTTCGCAATGAGCAGTTCTTC.

Note on this clonotype: Compared with germline, one end of the junction differs, possibly owing to a read error. The chain uses TRBV5-1 and TRBJ1-5; no firm D call. CDR1 and CDR2 (germline): SGHRS, YFSETQ. The CDR3 consists of 14 residues. The DNA for the CDR3 is TGCGCCAGCAGTGCTACTCCGAGCAATCAGCTCCAGCATTTT. Protein: CASSATPSNQLQHF.

The J gene is TRBJ1-1, the V gene TRBV4-2; a possible D gene is TRBD1 (5 bases). The CDR3 runs to 15 residues. Trimming cost V 3 bases and J 0 bases, with 11 bases left between them. Germline V lookup: CDR1 LGHNA, CDR2 YNFKEQ. The CDR3: CASSHSTAMNTEAFF. CDR3 nucleotide sequence: TGTGCCAGCAGCCACTCGACAGCGATGAACACTGAAGCTTTCTTT.

This clonotype was picked up a small number of times. V is TRBV6-1 and J is TRBJ1-6; D remains unclear. This CDR3 has 15 residues. Germline CDR1 reads MNHNS; CDR2 reads SASEGT. V lost 3 bases, J lost 14 bases, and 20 bases lay in between. CDR3: CASSEPTRTGGSLHF. The CDR3 DNA is TGTGCCAGCAGTGAGCCAACGCGGACTGGCGGATCCCTCCACTTT.

This clonotype was counted ten times or more. V gene TRBV12-3 or TRBV12-4 combines with J gene TRBJ2-1, with TRBD2 identical over 9 bases. The CDR3 has 15 amino acids. V shed 2 bases, J shed 3 bases, and the junction held 2 bases outside the gene matches. CDR3 residues: CASSLRREGYNEQFF. The CDR3 DNA sequence: TGTGCCAGCAGTTTAAGGCGGGAGGGCTACAATGAGCAGTTCTTC.

The chain joins TRBV6-7 to TRBJ2-1; maybe TRBD2 (8 bases). TRBV6-7 is filed as an ORF, its function uncertain. V dropped 9 bases and J dropped 4 bases, with 25 bases sitting between them. This CDR3 spans 17 amino acids. Here the CDR3 reads CASPGQIPSGGYNEQFF. CDR3 in DNA: TGTGCCAGTCCGGGACAGATCCCCAGCGGGGGTTACAATGAGCAGTTCTTC.

The rearrangement uses TRBV29-1 and TRBJ2-3, with unresolved D. Trimming cost V 6 bases and J 4 bases, with 14 bases left between them. The CDR3 runs 13 residues. Germline CDR1 reads SQVTM; CDR2 reads ANQGSEA. In nucleotides, the CDR3 is TGCAGCGTAATTTCGTCCGCACCAGATACGCAGTATTTT. This sequence encodes CSVISSAPDTQYF.

About this clonotype itself: A much larger clone lies one base from this, so it may be a read error. The chain employs TRBV28 and TRBJ2-1, with D maybe TRBD1 (5 bases). V was clipped by 8 bases and J by 4 bases, with 12 bases between them. The CDR3 sequence is 13 residues long. Germline CDR1 is MDHEN and CDR2 is SYDVKM. The CDR3 is CASCLPGYNEQFF. The CDR3 bases are TGTGCCAGCTGCCTTCCAGGGTACAATGAGCAGTTCTTC.

The V call is TRBV12-3 or TRBV12-4, the J call TRBJ2-7; D ambiguous. The CDR3 covers 14 residues. The germline V and J ends were trimmed by 1 base and 3 bases, with 10 bases remaining between them. The CDR3 DNA reads as TGTGCCAGCAGTTTAGGGCCGATCGACTACGAGCAGTACTTC. Its translation is CASSLGPIDYEQYF.

CDR3 region: CASSFRGGRETQYF. The CDR3 nucleotides read TGTGCCAGCAGCTTTCGGGGGGGCCGGGAGACCCAGTACTTC. The V and J genes are TRBV7-2 and TRBJ2-5, with 8 bases identical to TRBD2. Germline V gene lookup returns CDR1 SGHTA and CDR2 FQGNSA. With 3 bases clipped from V and 5 bases from J, the junction kept 5 bases outside the gene matches. The CDR3 has 14 residues.

This clonotype was seen only a few times. For the CDR3, the DNA is TGCGCCAGCAGCCAAGTCCACAGGGGAATGAACACTGAAGCTTTCTTT. Protein product: CASSQVHRGMNTEAFF. The chain uses TRBV4-3 and TRBJ1-1; 7 nucleotides agree with TRBD1. The V gene end was trimmed by 1 base and the J gene end by 0 bases; junction bases not matched to a gene: 5. In germline, CDR1 is LGHNA, CDR2 YSLEER. There are 16 residues in the CDR3.

The table lists this clonotype with many counts. Its ends do not fully match the called genes, so a read error is possible. The chain combines TRBV5-1 with TRBJ1-2, with TRBD1 matching 9 bases. CDR1 and CDR2 (germline): SGHRS, YFSETQ. The CDR3 totals 14 residues. CDR3 in DNA: TGTGCCAGCAGTCTGGACAGGGGTGGCTATGGCTACACCTTC. Translation: CASSLDRGGYGYTF.

This clonotype was found a few times. The chain has TRBV6-5 and TRBJ1-1; weak D call: TRBD1 (6 bases). Germline CDR1 is MNHEY and CDR2 is SVGAGI. Trimming pared 0 bases from V and 4 bases from J, leaving 12 bases between. This CDR3 has 15 residues. CDR3 amino acids: CASSYSRGGLTEAFF. The CDR3 nucleotides read TGTGCCAGCAGTTACTCAAGGGGGGGGCTCACTGAAGCTTTCTTT.

The chain carries TRBV20-1 and TRBJ2-3; 8 bases fit TRBD2. Germline V gives CDR1 DFQATT, CDR2 SNEGSKA (reference sequence). The CDR3 runs 15 residues. V shed 5 bases, J shed 0 bases, and the junction held 7 bases outside the gene matches. CDR3 in DNA: TGCAGTGCTCCCCGTAGCGGGGCGAGCACAGATACGCAGTATTTT. Encoded protein: CSAPRSGASTDTQYF.

This rearrangement joins TRBV3-1 to TRBJ2-1, with D unclear. CDR1 LGHDT and CDR2 YNNKEL come from the germline V gene (reference sequence). The CDR3 length is 15 residues. Trimming shortened V by 3 bases and J by 0 bases, and 9 bases separated the two germline ends. The CDR3 DNA reads TGTGCCAGCAGCCACTCAGTGAGCTCCTACAATGAGCAGTTCTTC. Translation gives CASSHSVSSYNEQFF.

The chain uses TRBV5-1 and TRBJ2-1, with D tentatively TRBD1 (6 bases). Germline values: CDR1 SGHRS, CDR2 YFSETQ. This CDR3 is built from 12 residues. Deletions cut 0 bases from V and 15 bases from J, with 13 bases between. DNA of the CDR3: TGCGCCAGCAGCTTGGGTCGGGACACGTTGTTCTTC. The encoded protein is CASSLGRDTLFF.

This clonotype appeared a single time. The rearrangement uses TRBV20-1 and TRBJ2-3; the D gene is possibly TRBD2 (6 bases). The germline V and J ends were trimmed by 2 bases and 1 base, with 10 bases remaining between them. The CDR3 covers 14 residues. Germline V gene sequence: CDR1 DFQATT, CDR2 SNEGSKA (reference sequence). The CDR3 loop reads CSARSVAGTDTQYF. The DNA for the CDR3 is TGCAGTGCTAGATCGGTAGCGGGCACAGATACGCAGTATTTT.

The J gene is TRBJ2-3, the V gene TRBV20-1; TRBD2 matches at 12 bases. The germline gives CDR1 DFQATT, CDR2 SNEGSKA (reference sequence). The V segment lost 6 bases and the J segment 7 bases; nucleotides outside the gene matches: 14. The CDR3 spans 16 residues. CDR3 sequence reads: CSATNVASGGANTQYF. CDR3 nucleotides: TGCAGTGCGACCAACGTGGCTAGCGGGGGGGCAAATACGCAGTATTTT.

This clonotype was detected ten times or more. The chain employs TRBV12-3 or TRBV12-4 and TRBJ2-2; D tentatively reads TRBD1 or TRBD2 (5 bases each). Trimming took 4 bases from V and 6 from J, leaving 12 bases between them. This CDR3 is 14 amino acids long. CDR3 nucleotides: TGTGCCAGCAGTTCCCAGGGAGAGGCCGGGGAGCTGTTTTTT. Translating it yields CASSSQGEAGELFF.

A few counts support this clonotype. This chain uses TRBV2 with TRBJ2-7; D remains unclear. This CDR3 contains 14 residues. The V end was cut by 4 bases, the J end by 3 bases, with 13 bases between. Per germline, CDR1 SNHLY and CDR2 FYNNEI. The CDR3 sequence: CASSGYMGNYEQYF. CDR3 nucleotides: TGTGCCAGCAGTGGCTACATGGGTAACTACGAGCAGTACTTC.

This clonotype has more than one count but fewer than ten. The DNA of the CDR3 is TGTGCCTGGAGTTGGGGGACAGTTAGCAATCAGCCCCAGCATTTT. Translation: CAWSWGTVSNQPQHF. The chain joins TRBV30 to TRBJ1-5, with 7 bases aligning to TRBD1. The CDR3 contains 15 residues. V was pared by 2 bases and J by 0 bases, with 4 bases of the junction left unmatched. In germline, CDR1 is GTSNPN, CDR2 SVGIG (reference sequence).

This clonotype was observed a few times. The rearrangement joins TRBV27 to TRBJ2-2, with D unclear. Looked up from germline, CDR1 is MNHEY and CDR2 is SMNVEV (reference sequence). This CDR3 region has 13 residues. The germline V and J ends were trimmed by 4 bases and 5 bases, with 8 bases remaining between them. This chain's CDR3 is CASSWETTGELFF. CDR3 bases: TGTGCCAGCAGTTGGGAAACTACCGGGGAGCTGTTTTTT.

The chain recombines TRBV20-1 with TRBJ2-3; 9 bases agree with TRBD2. Looked up from germline, CDR1 is DFQATT and CDR2 is SNEGSKA (reference sequence). The CDR3 runs to 16 residues. The V segment lost 2 bases and the J segment 2 bases; nucleotides outside the gene matches: 8. The CDR3 DNA is TGCAGTGCTAGATTTTCGACTAGCGGTACCACAGATACGCAGTATTTT. Its protein is CSARFSTSGTTDTQYF.